This record concerns one T cell receptor beta chain sequence. One junction end disagrees with the germline gene, perhaps due to a read error. Each 20-30 mg portion of unsorted bulk tissue served as the source for co-extraction of RNA and DNA. These data come from a study of tumor-infiltrating lymphocytes in primary liver carcinoma. Study-wide context: Those enrolled were patients of both sexes, who were aged 30 to 69 years.

A constant-region primer served to make TCR beta cDNA from roughly 480 ng total RNA. Slightly modified ARM-PCR, run as three nested multiplex PCR rounds, produced the TCR beta libraries. The two initial PCR rounds, around 10 cycles each, used TRBV1-TRBV30 forward and C-beta reverse primers. TCRdb re-analysed the multiplex PCR reads in MiXCR, keeping a single row per CDR3 protein. This sample has approximately 20,000 distinct CDR3 sequences; roughly 79% occur once, and the top ten carry about 40%. The germline V gene has CDR1 MGHRA and CDR2 YSYEKL. This CDR3 region has 13 residues. Material: liver tumor tissue from sampling region 1. The subset is: tumor region T1, superior pole. The sequence came from a woman aged 30 to 39 with primary liver carcinoma and hepatitis B virus infection. This chain connects TRBV4-1 to TRBJ2-5; TRBD2 might be the D (5 bases). The CDR3 protein is CADTNPREEAQYF. The CDR3 region has the DNA TGCGCCGACACTAATCCGAGGGAAGAGGCCCAGTACTTC.